This T cell receptor (beta chain) was found in a study of tumor-infiltrating lymphocytes in primary liver carcinoma. Study-level points and caveats: The study used bulk unsorted samples and so did not compare CD4+ and CD8+ repertoires. Tumors and blood were compared for top-250-clone fraction, and tumors had the significantly higher value (p = 0.039).

This clonotype was seen at least ten times. What it binds is not known. A constant-region primer primed TCR beta cDNA synthesis from 500 ng of total RNA. Nested multiplex PCR, run for three rounds with slightly modified ARM-PCR, yielded TCR beta libraries. The first two PCR rounds used TRBV1-TRBV30 primers with a Cbeta primer, approximately 10 cycles each. TCRdb re-derived calls from the multiplex PCR reads in MiXCR, one entry per CDR3 protein. The data show about 180,000 distinct CDR3 sequences, over 45% seen once. Blood RNA was derived from unsorted whole blood, and germline DNA was extracted too. Chronic HBV infection, untreated so far, was present in the patients. Sampling before surgery obtained about 4 milliliters of peripheral blood. The CDR3 covers 17 residues. CDR1 is LGHNA, CDR2 YNFKEQ, per germline. V gave up 0 bases and J gave up 3 bases, with 15 bases separating them.

The sequence came from a man in his forties or fifties with primary liver carcinoma and hepatitis B virus infection. The genes are TRBV4-2 and TRBJ2-1, with D perhaps matching TRBD2 (6 bases). Sequenced: peripheral blood. The CDR3 protein is CASSQDRPGALYNEQFF. The CDR3 region has the DNA TGTGCCAGCAGCCAAGATCGGCCGGGAGCGCTCTACAATGAGCAGTTCTTC.